The rows below give T cell receptor beta chains drawn from one sample of a study of shared clonotypes between healthy human individuals. Sequencing used immunoSEQ multiplex PCR; TCRdb keeps in-frame clones, though not all of them. The data show a few million clones, less than 95% seen once. Sample: naive CD4+ T cells from PBMCs. The receptor source for this set is a man aged 18 to 30 in good health. Some clones in this sample may be carry-over from other donors' samples. The CDR3 runs from the conserved cysteine through the conserved F or W. D genes are given only for firm matches. The size field is filled for only some rows; it gives once, few, many or a size class.

NA | TRBJ2-2 | 14 | TRBD1 | TRBV2 | CASSQTGPTGELFF | TGTGCCAGCAGTCAGACAGGGCCTACCGGGGAGCTGTTTTTT
NA | TRBJ1-1 | 14 | NA | TRBV7-2 | CASSPTRGYLEAFF | TGTGCCAGCAGCCCAACCCGGGGGTACCTTGAAGCTTTCTTT
NA | TRBJ2-1 | 16 | NA | TRBV6-5 | CASSYSPDSSYNEQFF | TGTGCCAGCAGTTACTCGCCGGACAGCTCCTACAATGAGCAGTTCTTC
NA | TRBJ1-6 | 15 | NA | TRBV30 | CAWSVLLGVGSPLHF | TGTGCCTGGAGTGTTCTCTTGGGGGTAGGCTCACCCCTCCACTTT
NA | TRBJ2-5 | 14 | NA | TRBV10-3 | CAISEGVPRETQYF | TGTGCCATCAGTGAGGGCGTGCCCCGGGAGACCCAGTACTTC
NA | TRBJ2-7 | 13 | TRBD2 | TRBV15 | CATSKREDYEQYF | TGTGCCACCAGCAAGCGGGAGGACTACGAGCAGTACTTC
NA | TRBJ2-7 | 18 | TRBD2 | TRBV11-2 | CASSLVLGARGRVNEQYF | TGTGCCAGCAGCTTAGTCCTAGGCGCTCGCGGGAGAGTGAACGAGCAGTACTTC
NA | TRBJ2-7 | 13 | NA | TRBV15 | CATSRDGREEQYF | TGTGCCACCAGCAGAGATGGGCGGGAAGAGCAGTACTTC
NA | TRBJ2-2 | 16 | TRBD2 | TRBV5-3 | CARSRTSGRSGGELFF | TGTGCCAGAAGCAGGACTAGCGGGAGAAGTGGCGGGGAGCTGTTTTTT
NA | TRBJ1-2 | 16 | TRBD1 | TRBV7-2 | CASSLTWTGSNYGYTF | TGTGCCAGCAGCTTAACCTGGACAGGGTCGAACTATGGCTACACCTTC
once | TRBJ1-1 | 16 | NA | TRBV9 | CASSPRGGVLNTEAFF | TGTGCCAGCAGCCCCCGAGGGGGGGTACTCAACACTGAAGCTTTCTTT
NA | TRBJ2-1 | 16 | TRBD1 | TRBV28 | CASSKTGLRSYNEQFF | TGTGCCAGCAGCAAGACAGGGTTACGATCCTACAATGAGCAGTTCTTC
NA | TRBJ1-3 | 14 | TRBD1 | TRBV6-5 | CASSYTGERNTIYF | TGTGCCAGCAGTTACACAGGGGAGAGGAACACCATATATTTT
few | TRBJ1-5 | 13 | NA | TRBV30 | CAWSVGVYQPQHF | TGTGCCTGGAGTGTAGGAGTATATCAGCCCCAGCATTTT
NA | TRBJ2-7 | 15 | TRBD1 | TRBV19 | CASSPGQGAPREQYF | TGTGCCAGTAGTCCTGGACAGGGGGCCCCACGCGAGCAGTACTTC
NA | TRBJ2-5 | 15 | TRBD1 | TRBV10-1 | CASSERRRDRETQYF | TGCGCCAGCAGTGAGCGCCGCCGGGACAGGGAGACCCAGTACTTC
NA | TRBJ2-7 | 16 | TRBD1 | TRBV5-6 | CASSQKQGIRTYEQYF | TGTGCCAGCAGCCAGAAACAGGGGATTAGGACCTACGAGCAGTACTTC
NA | TRBJ1-5 | 17 | TRBD1 | TRBV5-8 | CASSPGDSSYSNQPQHF | TGTGCCAGCAGCCCAGGGGACAGCAGTTATAGCAATCAGCCCCAGCATTTT
NA | TRBJ1-5 | 14 | NA | TRBV11-1 | CASSFGGSNQPQHF | TGTGCCAGCAGTTTCGGGGGCTCCAATCAGCCCCAGCATTTT
NA | TRBJ1-3 | 17 | TRBD1 | TRBV7-9 | CASRVQGAHSSGNTIYF | TGTGCCAGCAGGGTACAGGGGGCGCATTCTTCTGGAAACACCATATATTTT
NA | TRBJ2-1 | 10 | NA | TRBV2 | CASRVSGPFF | TGTGCCAGCAGGGTCAGCGGCCCATTCTTC
NA | TRBJ1-4 | 14 | TRBD1 | TRBV28 | CASSQTGGNEKLFF | TGTGCCAGCAGCCAAACAGGGGGAAATGAAAAACTGTTTTTT
NA | TRBJ2-1 | 15 | TRBD2 | TRBV5-1 | CASSPPSGSFDEQFF | TGCGCCAGCAGCCCTCCTAGCGGGAGTTTTGATGAGCAGTTCTTC
NA | TRBJ1-4 | 16 | TRBD1 | TRBV28 | CASSLAGGTTNEKLFF | TGTGCCAGCAGTTTAGCAGGGGGCACAACTAATGAAAAACTGTTTTTT
NA | TRBJ1-5 | 14 | TRBD1 | TRBV7-2 | CASSVGQGAGPQHF | TGTGCCAGCAGCGTAGGACAGGGCGCTGGTCCCCAGCATTTT
NA | TRBJ1-2 | 14 | NA | TRBV9 | CASSVAGQNYGYTF | TGTGCCAGCAGCGTAGCGGGACAAAACTATGGCTACACCTTC
NA | TRBJ2-1 | 12 | TRBD1 | TRBV29-1 | CSVDRDRGREFF | TGCAGCGTTGACCGGGACAGGGGGCGCGAATTCTTC
NA | TRBJ1-4 | 12 | NA | TRBV28 | CASSLREEKLFF | TGTGCCAGCAGTTTACGGGAGGAAAAACTGTTTTTT
NA | TRBJ2-7 | 13 | NA | TRBV6-1 | CASSERGQYEQYF | TGTGCCAGCAGTGAGCGGGGACAGTACGAGCAGTACTTC